This T cell receptor (beta chain) was observed in a study of OX40 agonist ivuxolimab in advanced cancers. At the level of the study: Antecedent anti-PD-1, anti-PD-L1 or anti-CTLA-4 therapy was permissible, with about 39% having received some.

Clones were read by immunoSEQ multiplex PCR, and TCRdb kept only the in-frame ones, dropping some. The sample yields around 83,000 clones, more than 85% seen once. The sequence was collected from an adult with an advanced solid tumor such as melanoma, head and neck, liver or kidney cancer. The sequencing here drew on CD4+ or CD8+ T cells sorted from blood, taken in a trial of the OX40 agonist ivuxolimab.

In DNA form, the CDR3 reads TGTGCCAGCAGCGCGCAAGGGTTAAGCACAGATACGCAGTATTTT. This sequence encodes CASSAQGLSTDTQYF. The J gene is TRBJ2-3, the V gene TRBV7-2; D is unresolved. Per germline, CDR1 SGHTA and CDR2 FQGNSA. Trimming removed 5 bases from V and 0 bases from J, with 12 bases in between. The CDR3 spans 15 residues.